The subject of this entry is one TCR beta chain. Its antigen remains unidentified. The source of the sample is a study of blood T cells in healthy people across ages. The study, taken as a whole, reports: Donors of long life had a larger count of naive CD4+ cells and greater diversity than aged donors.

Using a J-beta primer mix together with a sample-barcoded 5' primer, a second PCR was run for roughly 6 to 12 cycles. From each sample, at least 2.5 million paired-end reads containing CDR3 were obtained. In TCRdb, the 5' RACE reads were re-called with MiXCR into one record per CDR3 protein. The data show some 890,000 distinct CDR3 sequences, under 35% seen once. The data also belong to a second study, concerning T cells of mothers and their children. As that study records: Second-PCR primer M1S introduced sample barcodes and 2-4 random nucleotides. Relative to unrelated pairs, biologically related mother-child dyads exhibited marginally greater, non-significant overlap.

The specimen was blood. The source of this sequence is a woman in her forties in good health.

The CDR3 nucleotides are TGTGCCAGCAGCTTTAAGACTTTCCCGAGCTCTGGGGCCAACGTCCTGACTTTC. Protein product: CASSFKTFPSSGANVLTF. The chain couples TRBV11-2 to TRBJ2-6; no firm D call. There are 18 residues in the CDR3. V dropped 3 bases and J dropped 0 bases, with 15 bases sitting between them. The V gene's germline CDR1 is SGHAT and CDR2 FQNNGV.